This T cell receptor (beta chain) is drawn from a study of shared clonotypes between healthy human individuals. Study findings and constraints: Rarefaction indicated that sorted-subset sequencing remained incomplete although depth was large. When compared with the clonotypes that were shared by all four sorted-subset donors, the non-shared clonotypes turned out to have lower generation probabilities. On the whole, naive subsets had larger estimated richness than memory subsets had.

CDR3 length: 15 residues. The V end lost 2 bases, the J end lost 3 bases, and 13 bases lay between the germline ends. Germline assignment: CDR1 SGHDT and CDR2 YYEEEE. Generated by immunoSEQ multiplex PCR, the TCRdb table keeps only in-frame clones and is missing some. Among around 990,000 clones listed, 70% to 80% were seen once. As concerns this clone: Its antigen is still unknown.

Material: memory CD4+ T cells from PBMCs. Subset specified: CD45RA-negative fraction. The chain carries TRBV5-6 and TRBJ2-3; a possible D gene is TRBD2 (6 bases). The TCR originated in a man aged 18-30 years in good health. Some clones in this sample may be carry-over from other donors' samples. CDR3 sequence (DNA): TGTGCCAGCAGCTTCGGGGGTAGATGGACAGATACGCAGTATTTT. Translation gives CASSFGGRWTDTQYF. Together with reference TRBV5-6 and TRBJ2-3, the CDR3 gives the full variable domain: DAGVTQSPTHLIKTRGQQVTLRCSPKSGHDTVSWYQQALGQGPQFIFQYYEEEERQRGNFPDRFSGHQFPNYSSELNVNALLLGDSALYLCASSFGGRWTDTQYFGPGTRLTVL.